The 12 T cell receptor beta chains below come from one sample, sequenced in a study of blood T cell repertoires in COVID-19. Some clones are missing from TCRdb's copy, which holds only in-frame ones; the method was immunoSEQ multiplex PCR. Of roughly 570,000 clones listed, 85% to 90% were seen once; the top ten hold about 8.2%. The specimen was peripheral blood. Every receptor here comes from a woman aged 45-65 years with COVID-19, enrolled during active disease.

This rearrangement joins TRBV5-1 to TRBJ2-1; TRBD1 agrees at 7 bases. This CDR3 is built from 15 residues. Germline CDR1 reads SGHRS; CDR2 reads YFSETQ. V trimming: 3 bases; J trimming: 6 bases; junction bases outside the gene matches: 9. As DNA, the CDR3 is TGCGCCAGCAGCTCGACAGGGTTTTTAGGCAATGAGCAGTTCTTC. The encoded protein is CASSSTGFLGNEQFF.

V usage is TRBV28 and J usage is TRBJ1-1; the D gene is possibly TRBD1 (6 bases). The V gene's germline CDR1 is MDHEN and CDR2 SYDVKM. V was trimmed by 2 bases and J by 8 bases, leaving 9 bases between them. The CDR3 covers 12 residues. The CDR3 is CASSLTGPEAFF. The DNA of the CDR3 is TGTGCCAGCAGTTTAACAGGGCCCGAAGCTTTCTTT.

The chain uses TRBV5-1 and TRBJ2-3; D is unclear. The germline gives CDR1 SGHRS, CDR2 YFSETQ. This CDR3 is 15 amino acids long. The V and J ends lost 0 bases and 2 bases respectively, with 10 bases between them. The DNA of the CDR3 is TGCGCCAGCAGCTTGGGGGCAAGATACACAGATACGCAGTATTTT. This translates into CASSLGARYTDTQYF.

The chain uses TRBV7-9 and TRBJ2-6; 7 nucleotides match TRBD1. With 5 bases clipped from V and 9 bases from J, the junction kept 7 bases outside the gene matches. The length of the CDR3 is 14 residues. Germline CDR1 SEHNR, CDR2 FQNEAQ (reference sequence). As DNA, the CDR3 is TGTGCCAGCAGCCCACCGGGACAGCTCAACGTCCTGACTTTC. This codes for CASSPPGQLNVLTF.

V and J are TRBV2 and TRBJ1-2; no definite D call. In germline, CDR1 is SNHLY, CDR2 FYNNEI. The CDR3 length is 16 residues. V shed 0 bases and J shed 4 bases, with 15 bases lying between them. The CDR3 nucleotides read TGTGCCAGCAGTGAAGCGCGAGAGGGAACGGGCTATGGCTACACCTTC. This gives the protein CASSEAREGTGYGYTF.

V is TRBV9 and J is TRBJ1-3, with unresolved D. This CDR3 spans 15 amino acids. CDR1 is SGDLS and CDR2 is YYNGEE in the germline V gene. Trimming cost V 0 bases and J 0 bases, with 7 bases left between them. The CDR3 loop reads CASSVGATSGNTIYF. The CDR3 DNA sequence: TGTGCCAGCAGCGTAGGGGCAACCTCTGGAAACACCATATATTTT.

The CDR3 coding sequence is TGTGCCAGCAGTTTCCTCGATGGCTACACCTTC. This sequence encodes CASSFLDGYTF. The gene calls are TRBV28 and TRBJ1-2; D is undetermined. This CDR3 spans 11 amino acids. Germline V CDR1 and CDR2: MDHEN, SYDVKM. V was trimmed by 3 bases and J by 6 bases, leaving 5 bases between them.

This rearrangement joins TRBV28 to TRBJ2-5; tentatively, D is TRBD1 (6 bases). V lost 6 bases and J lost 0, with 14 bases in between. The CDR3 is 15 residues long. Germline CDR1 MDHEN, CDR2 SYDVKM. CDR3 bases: TGTGCCAGCAGCTCCCCGGGACACAACCAAGAGACCCAGTACTTC. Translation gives CASSSPGHNQETQYF.

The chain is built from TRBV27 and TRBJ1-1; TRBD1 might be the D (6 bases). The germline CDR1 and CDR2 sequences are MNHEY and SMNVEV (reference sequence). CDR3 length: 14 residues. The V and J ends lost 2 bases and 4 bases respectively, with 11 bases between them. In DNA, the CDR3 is TGTGCCAGCAGTTTAACAGGGTTCGGCACTGAAGCTTTCTTT. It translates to CASSLTGFGTEAFF.

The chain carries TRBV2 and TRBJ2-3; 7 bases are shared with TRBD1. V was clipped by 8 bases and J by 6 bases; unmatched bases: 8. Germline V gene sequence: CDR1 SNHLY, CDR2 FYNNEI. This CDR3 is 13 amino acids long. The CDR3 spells CASHLQQGDTQYF. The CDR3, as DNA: TGTGCCAGCCATCTCCAACAGGGGGATACGCAGTATTTT.

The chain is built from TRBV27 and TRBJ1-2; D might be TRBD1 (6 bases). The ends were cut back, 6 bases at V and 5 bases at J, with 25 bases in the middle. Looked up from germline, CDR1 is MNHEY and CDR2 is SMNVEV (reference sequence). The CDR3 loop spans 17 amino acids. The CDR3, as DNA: TGTGCCAGCAGATCAGCGGGGGCGATCGAGGCGTTTTATGGCTACACCTTC. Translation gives CASRSAGAIEAFYGYTF.

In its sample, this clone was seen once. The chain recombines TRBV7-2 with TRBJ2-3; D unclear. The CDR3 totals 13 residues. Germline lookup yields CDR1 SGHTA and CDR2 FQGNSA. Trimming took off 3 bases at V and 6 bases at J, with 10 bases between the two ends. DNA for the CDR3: TGTGCCAGCAGCTTTAACACCCCCGATACGCAGTATTTT. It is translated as CASSFNTPDTQYF.